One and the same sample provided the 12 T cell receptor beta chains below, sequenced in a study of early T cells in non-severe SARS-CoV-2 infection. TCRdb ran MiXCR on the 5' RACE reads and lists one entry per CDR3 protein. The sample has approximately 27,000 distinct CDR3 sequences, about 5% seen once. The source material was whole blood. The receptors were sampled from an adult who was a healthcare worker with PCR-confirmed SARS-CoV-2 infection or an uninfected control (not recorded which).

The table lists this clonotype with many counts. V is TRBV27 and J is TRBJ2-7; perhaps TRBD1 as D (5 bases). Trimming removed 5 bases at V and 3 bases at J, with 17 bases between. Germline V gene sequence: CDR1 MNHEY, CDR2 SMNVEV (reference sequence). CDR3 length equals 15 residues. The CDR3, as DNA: TGTGCCAGCAGTCCCTCTGGCAGGGAAGACTACGAGCAGTACTTC. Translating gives CASSPSGREDYEQYF.

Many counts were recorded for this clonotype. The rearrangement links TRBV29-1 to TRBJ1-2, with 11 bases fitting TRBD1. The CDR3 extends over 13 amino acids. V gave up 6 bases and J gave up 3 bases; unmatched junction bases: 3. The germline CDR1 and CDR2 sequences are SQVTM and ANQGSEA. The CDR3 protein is CSVRDRGDYGYTF. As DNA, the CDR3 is TGCAGCGTCCGGGACAGGGGGGACTATGGCTACACCTTC.

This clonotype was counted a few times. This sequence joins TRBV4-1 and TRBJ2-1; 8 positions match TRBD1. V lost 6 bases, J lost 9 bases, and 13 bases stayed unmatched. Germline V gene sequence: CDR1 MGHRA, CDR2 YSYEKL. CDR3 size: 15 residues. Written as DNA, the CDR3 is TGCGCCAGCAGTCCTTTAGGACAGGGATCCGGTGAGCAGTTCTTC. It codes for CASSPLGQGSGEQFF.

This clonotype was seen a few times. DNA for the CDR3: TGTGCCAGCAGAACACCCGGGGGGGCCGACAATGAGCAGTTCTTC. Encoded protein: CASRTPGGADNEQFF. The V gene is TRBV11-2, the J gene TRBJ2-1, with TRBD2 matching 8 bases. This CDR3 spans 15 amino acids. The V and J ends lost 6 bases and 5 bases, in that order; junction bases with no gene match: 9. Germline CDR1 is SGHAT and CDR2 is FQNNGV. The full variable domain, completed using reference TRBV11-2 and TRBJ2-1, is EAGVAQSPRYKIIEKRQSVAFWCNPISGHATLYWYQQILGQGPKLLIQFQNNGVVDDSQLPKDRFSAERLKGVDSTLKIQPAKLEDSAVYLCASRTPGGADNEQFFGPGTRLTVL.

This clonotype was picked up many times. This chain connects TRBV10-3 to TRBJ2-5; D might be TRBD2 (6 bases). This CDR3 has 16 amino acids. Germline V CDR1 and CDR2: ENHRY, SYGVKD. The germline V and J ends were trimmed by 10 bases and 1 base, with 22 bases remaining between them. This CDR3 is CATAPGDFSLQETQYF. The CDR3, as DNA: TGTGCCACCGCCCCGGGGGACTTTAGTCTCCAAGAGACCCAGTACTTC.

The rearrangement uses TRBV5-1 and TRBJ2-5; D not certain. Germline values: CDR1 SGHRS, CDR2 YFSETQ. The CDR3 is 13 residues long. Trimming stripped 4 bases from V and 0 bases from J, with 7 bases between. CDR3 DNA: TGCGCCAGCAGCGGACCGAACCAAGAGACCCAGTACTTC. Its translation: CASSGPNQETQYF.

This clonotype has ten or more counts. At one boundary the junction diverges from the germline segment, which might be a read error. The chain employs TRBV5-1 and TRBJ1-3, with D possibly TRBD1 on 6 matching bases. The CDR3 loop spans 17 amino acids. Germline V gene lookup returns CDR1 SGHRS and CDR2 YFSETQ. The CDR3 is CASSLGGTSNSENTIYF. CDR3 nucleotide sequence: TGCGCCAGCAGCTTGGGAGGGACATCGAACTCTGAAAACACCATATATTTT.

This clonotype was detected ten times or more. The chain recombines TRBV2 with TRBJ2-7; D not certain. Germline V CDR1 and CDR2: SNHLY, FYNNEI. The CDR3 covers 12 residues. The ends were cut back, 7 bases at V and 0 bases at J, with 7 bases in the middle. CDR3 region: CASTYSSYEQYF. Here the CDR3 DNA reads TGTGCCAGCACCTACAGCTCCTACGAGCAGTACTTC.

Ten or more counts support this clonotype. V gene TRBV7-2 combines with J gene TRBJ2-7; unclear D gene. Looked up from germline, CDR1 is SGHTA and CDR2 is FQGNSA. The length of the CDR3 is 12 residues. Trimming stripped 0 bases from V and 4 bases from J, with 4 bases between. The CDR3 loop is CASSLAQYEQYF. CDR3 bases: TGTGCCAGCAGCTTAGCGCAATACGAGCAGTACTTC.

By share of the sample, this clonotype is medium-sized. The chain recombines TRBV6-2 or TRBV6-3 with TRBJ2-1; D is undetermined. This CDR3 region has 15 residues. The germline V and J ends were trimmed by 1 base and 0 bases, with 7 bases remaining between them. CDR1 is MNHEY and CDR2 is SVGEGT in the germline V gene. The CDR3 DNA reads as TGTGCCAGCAGTTACTTGGGCGGCTCCTACAATGAGCAGTTCTTC. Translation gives CASSYLGGSYNEQFF.

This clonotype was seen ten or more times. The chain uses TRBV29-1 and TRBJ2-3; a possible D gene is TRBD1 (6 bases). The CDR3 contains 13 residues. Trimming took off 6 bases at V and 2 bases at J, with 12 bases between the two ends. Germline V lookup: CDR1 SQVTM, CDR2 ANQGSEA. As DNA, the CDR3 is TGCAGCGTCAGACAGGAGTCCACAGATACGCAGTATTTT. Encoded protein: CSVRQESTDTQYF.

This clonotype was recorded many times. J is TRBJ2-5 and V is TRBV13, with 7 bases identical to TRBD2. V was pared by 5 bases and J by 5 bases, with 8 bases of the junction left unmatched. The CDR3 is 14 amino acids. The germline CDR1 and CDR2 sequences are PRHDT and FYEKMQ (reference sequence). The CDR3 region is CASSLRAGFETQYF. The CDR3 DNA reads TGTGCCAGCAGCCTTCGAGCGGGATTTGAGACCCAGTACTTC.